Below, 30 T cell receptor beta chains from the same sample are listed, as sequenced in a study of T cell responses to AZD1222 COVID-19 vaccine. Measured with immunoSEQ multiplex PCR; TCRdb has only the in-frame clones, and not every one. The sample lists 100,000 to 120,000 clones, over 75% occurring once. Sequencing was performed on peripheral blood, taken on day 0 of AZD1222 vaccination. These receptors were collected from an adult in good health.

As regards this clone: One end of the junction is discordant with germline, which a read error may explain. The chain uses TRBV4-1 and TRBJ2-1, with 11 bases lining up with TRBD2. CDR1 is MGHRA, CDR2 YSYEKL, per germline. This CDR3 region has 15 residues. The DNA for the CDR3 is TGCGCCAGCAGACAAGCACTAGCGGGAGACAATGAGCAGTTCTTC. It specifies CASRQALAGDNEQFF.

The chain recombines TRBV6-2 or TRBV6-3 with TRBJ1-5; no clear D gene. The germline V gene encodes CDR1 MNHEY and CDR2 SVGEGT. The CDR3 contains 14 residues. Trimming took off 2 bases at V and 3 bases at J, with 8 bases between the two ends. CDR3 amino acids: CASSYPNANQPQHF. The CDR3 DNA sequence: TGTGCCAGCAGTTACCCGAACGCCAATCAGCCCCAGCATTTT.

The table lists this clone with a count of one. The J gene is TRBJ1-3, the V gene TRBV4-3; D may be TRBD1 (5 bases). The CDR3 runs to 16 residues. Trimming stripped 4 bases from V and 3 bases from J, with 16 bases between. Germline V gene lookup returns CDR1 LGHNA and CDR2 YSLEER. This CDR3 is CASSRTSGAGGNTIYF. CDR3 DNA sequence: TGCGCCAGCAGCCGGACATCGGGTGCGGGTGGAAACACCATATATTTT.

The J gene is TRBJ2-1, the V gene TRBV5-6, with 7 bases lining up with TRBD1. This CDR3 is built from 15 residues. J lost 4 bases, V lost 7 bases, and 11 bases had no gene match. CDR1 SGHDT and CDR2 YYEEEE come from the germline V gene. CDR3 sequence reads: CASGTGTEIYNEQFF. DNA of the CDR3: TGTGCCAGCGGTACCGGGACAGAGATATACAATGAGCAGTTCTTC.

V is TRBV5-6 and J is TRBJ2-7, with TRBD1 matching over 7 bases. The CDR3 has 14 amino acids. The germline CDR1 and CDR2 sequences are SGHDT and YYEEEE. Trimming took 4 bases from V and 2 from J; bases not matched to a gene: 6. The CDR3 bases are TGTGCCAGCAGCCTCGGGCAGGGGGCCTACGAGCAGTACTTC. Residues: CASSLGQGAYEQYF.

The chain is built from TRBV3-1 (or the pseudogene TRBV3-2) and TRBJ1-1; 9 positions agree with TRBD1. The CDR3 length is 13 residues. Germline V lookup: CDR1 LGHDT, CDR2 YNNKEL (reference sequence). The ends lost 7 bases at V and 4 bases at J; junction bases unmatched: 4. The chain's CDR3 is CASKETGGTEAFF. The CDR3 DNA sequence: TGTGCCAGCAAGGAGACAGGGGGCACTGAAGCTTTCTTT.

This chain joins TRBV4-1 and TRBJ1-5; possibly TRBD1 for D (6 bases). Germline V gene sequence: CDR1 MGHRA, CDR2 YSYEKL. CDR3 length equals 14 residues. Trimming cost V 0 bases and J 8 bases, with 11 bases left between them. CDR3 bases: TGCGCCAGCAGCCAAGAGTTAGGGGGGGAGCCCCAGCATTTT. It translates to CASSQELGGEPQHF.

J is TRBJ1-2 and V is TRBV28; maybe TRBD1 (6 bases). The CDR3 contains 13 residues. V lost 6 bases, J lost 3 bases, and 11 bases lay in between. Germline CDR1 and CDR2: MDHEN and SYDVKM. The CDR3 DNA follows: TGTGCCAGCAGGCAGGGGCAGGACTATGGCTACACCTTC. It encodes CASRQGQDYGYTF.

This clone was picked up a small number of times. The chain joins TRBV14 to TRBJ1-3, with no clear D. The V gene lost 4 bases and the J gene lost 9 bases, with 16 bases spanning the gap. The CDR3 spans 14 residues. Germline CDR1 and CDR2: SGHDN and FVKESK. The CDR3 DNA follows: TGTGCCAGCAGCCGCGGAAGTATTAAGGGCACCATATATTTT. It is translated as CASSRGSIKGTIYF.

The rearrangement joins TRBV5-1 to TRBJ2-2; D may be TRBD1 (6 bases). This CDR3 region has 15 residues. Germline V gene data show CDR1 as SGHRS and CDR2 as YFSETQ. V was cut by 4 bases and J by 0 bases, with 10 bases left in between. The CDR3 sequence is CASSMDRTNTGELFF. Written as DNA, the CDR3 is TGCGCCAGCAGCATGGACAGAACGAACACCGGGGAGCTGTTTTTT.

The table lists this clone with a few counts. The J gene is TRBJ1-1, the V gene TRBV15, with 8 nucleotides matching TRBD1. CDR1 is LNHNV, CDR2 YYDKDF, per germline (reference sequence). This CDR3 region has 14 residues. The ends lost 6 bases at V and 3 bases at J; junction bases unmatched: 6. CDR3 loop: CATRIGQGYTEAFF. The CDR3 DNA sequence: TGTGCCACCAGGATTGGACAGGGCTACACTGAAGCTTTCTTT.

CDR3 loop: CASTDRTGRNTEAFF. CDR3 bases: TGTGCCAGCACCGACCGGACAGGGAGGAACACTGAAGCTTTCTTT. This chain joins TRBV2 and TRBJ1-1; TRBD1 matches at 8 bases. Germline lookup yields CDR1 SNHLY and CDR2 FYNNEI. The ends lost 7 bases at V and 1 base at J; junction bases unmatched: 8. CDR3 length: 15 amino acids.

The J gene is TRBJ2-7, the V gene TRBV3-1 (or the pseudogene TRBV3-2); 11 bases are shared with TRBD1. The CDR3 has 13 residues. Germline V lookup: CDR1 LGHDT, CDR2 YNNKEL (reference sequence). The trim removed 3 bases at V and 6 bases at J, leaving 1 base unmatched. CDR3 sequence: CASSQGTGGEQYF. CDR3 bases: TGTGCCAGCAGCCAGGGGACAGGGGGCGAGCAGTACTTC.

The rearrangement joins TRBV2 to TRBJ1-1; possibly TRBD1 for D (6 bases). This CDR3 has 13 amino acids. The germline V and J ends were trimmed by 6 bases and 11 bases, with 19 bases remaining between them. Per germline, CDR1 SNHLY and CDR2 FYNNEI. CDR3 loop: CASRDPRSRGAFF. The CDR3 DNA reads as TGTGCCAGCAGAGACCCCAGGAGTAGGGGGGCTTTCTTT. The whole variable domain, filled in from reference TRBV2 and TRBJ1-1, reads EPEVTQTPSHQVTQMGQEVILRCVPISNHLYFYWYRQILGQKVEFLVSFYNNEISEKSEIFDDQFSVERPDGSNFTLKIRSTKLEDSAMYFCASRDPRSRGAFFGQGTRLTVV.

The rearrangement uses TRBV12-3 or TRBV12-4 and TRBJ1-2; a weak D match, TRBD1 (5 bases). Trimming pared 6 bases from V and 5 bases from J, leaving 13 bases between. This CDR3 has 13 residues. The CDR3 reads CASSPGTEYGYTF. CDR3 coding DNA: TGTGCCAGCAGCCCCGGGACGGAGTATGGCTACACCTTC.

On this clone itself: The junction shows a germline mismatch at one end, possibly a read error. The identical CDR3 is also encoded by other nucleotide sequences in the sample. The chain is built from TRBV5-5 and TRBJ1-2; D unclear. This CDR3 comprises 13 residues. In germline, CDR1 is SGHKS, CDR2 YYEKEE (reference sequence). The CDR3 DNA follows: TGCGCCAGCAGCAAGGACGGAAACTACGGCTACACCTTC. Translating it yields CASSKDGNYGYTF.

V is TRBV7-2 and J is TRBJ2-5, with 7 bases matching TRBD2. V was pared by 1 base and J by 4 bases, with 3 bases of the junction left unmatched. The CDR3 sequence is 14 residues long. Germline lookup yields CDR1 SGHTA and CDR2 FQGNSA. The CDR3 coding sequence is TGTGCCAGCAGCTTAGGGTGGGGGGGAGAGACCCAGTACTTC. As protein: CASSLGWGGETQYF.

The V and J genes are TRBV7-2 and TRBJ1-6; D remains unclear. The germline V gene has CDR1 SGHTA and CDR2 FQGNSA. CDR3 length equals 15 residues. The V end lost 2 bases, the J end lost 3 bases, and 8 bases lay between the germline ends. CDR3 DNA: TGTGCCAGCAGCTTAAATGGCGGCTATAATTCACCCCTCCACTTT. Protein product: CASSLNGGYNSPLHF.

The V gene is TRBV2, the J gene TRBJ2-7; TRBD1 aligns across 8 bases. Trimming took 4 bases from V and 3 from J; bases not matched to a gene: 5. The germline V gene encodes CDR1 SNHLY and CDR2 FYNNEI. The CDR3 length is 14 residues. DNA of the CDR3: TGTGCCAGCAGTGGGGACAGGAAGGACTACGAGCAGTACTTC. Translated: CASSGDRKDYEQYF. The variable domain in full, with the rest retrieved from reference TRBV2 and TRBJ2-7, is EPEVTQTPSHQVTQMGQEVILRCVPISNHLYFYWYRQILGQKVEFLVSFYNNEISEKSEIFDDQFSVERPDGSNFTLKIRSTKLEDSAMYFCASSGDRKDYEQYFGPGTRLTVT.

The V and J genes are TRBV27 and TRBJ2-2, with D unresolved. CDR1 MNHEY and CDR2 SMNVEV come from the germline V gene (reference sequence). This CDR3 is 14 amino acids long. Trimming took 2 bases from V and 6 from J, leaving 10 bases between them. Here the CDR3 DNA reads TGTGCCAGCAGTTTAGGGGAAGTCCCCGGGGAGCTGTTTTTT. This translates into CASSLGEVPGELFF.

The chain is built from TRBV10-2 and TRBJ1-5, with D possibly TRBD1 on 6 matching bases. Germline V gene lookup returns CDR1 WSHSY and CDR2 SAAADI. This CDR3 comprises 14 residues. V was shortened by 4 bases and J by 2 bases, with 9 bases between the two germline ends. The CDR3 spells CASSVGGGNQPQHF. CDR3 DNA sequence: TGCGCCAGCAGTGTTGGGGGCGGCAATCAGCCCCAGCATTTT.

The chain carries TRBV27 and TRBJ2-7; possibly TRBD1 for D (5 bases). Between the trimmed V and J ends, which lost 5 bases and 6 bases, there was a span of 8 bases. This CDR3 is 11 amino acids long. The germline V gene encodes CDR1 MNHEY and CDR2 SMNVEV (reference sequence). The CDR3 protein is CASSTQGEQYF. The CDR3 DNA reads as TGTGCCAGCAGTACCCAGGGCGAGCAGTACTTC.

The rearrangement links TRBV2 to TRBJ1-5, with 7 bases matching TRBD1. Germline lookup yields CDR1 SNHLY and CDR2 FYNNEI. The CDR3 runs to 13 residues. Trimming cost V 6 bases and J 6 bases; bases outside gene matches: 5. The CDR3 is CASRVQGFQPQHF. CDR3 DNA: TGTGCCAGCAGAGTACAGGGGTTTCAGCCCCAGCATTTT.

The J gene is TRBJ1-2, the V gene TRBV18; D remains ambiguous. This CDR3 has 14 residues. Germline assignment: CDR1 KGHSH and CDR2 LQKENI. The V end was cut by 2 bases, the J end by 6 bases, with 13 bases between. CDR3 sequence (DNA): TGTGCCAGCTCACCAGTGATCGGCGCAGATGGCTACACCTTC. It specifies CASSPVIGADGYTF.

In this sample, this clone turned up a few times. This chain links TRBV6-5 with TRBJ2-1, with 11 nucleotides matching TRBD1. V shed 6 bases, J shed 6 bases, and the junction held 1 base outside the gene matches. This CDR3 has 13 residues. In germline, CDR1 is MNHEY, CDR2 SVGAGI. CDR3 bases: TGTGCCAGCAGAGGACAGGGGGCCAATGAGCAGTTCTTC. It yields the protein CASRGQGANEQFF.

This sequence joins TRBV19 and TRBJ1-6; a weak D match, TRBD1 (6 bases). Trimming removed 9 bases from V and 5 bases from J, with 14 bases in between. The germline V gene has CDR1 LNHDA and CDR2 SQIVND (reference sequence). The CDR3 is made up of 14 amino acids. CDR3 amino acids: CASGQHRHNSPLHF. In DNA, the CDR3 is TGTGCCAGCGGACAGCATCGTCATAATTCACCCCTCCACTTT.

This rearrangement joins TRBV13 to TRBJ1-5, with TRBD1 matching 9 bases. CDR1 is PRHDT, CDR2 FYEKMQ, per germline (reference sequence). This CDR3 spans 16 amino acids. The V segment lost 3 bases and the J segment 6 bases; nucleotides outside the gene matches: 9. The CDR3 DNA is TGTGCCAGCAGCTTTCGCGCCGGGACAGGGTCTCAGCCCCAGCATTTT. This sequence encodes CASSFRAGTGSQPQHF.

This clone was counted a few times. This rearrangement joins TRBV4-1 to TRBJ1-2; TRBD1 aligns across 7 bases. The CDR3 length is 15 residues. V shed 3 bases, J shed 7 bases, and the junction held 11 bases outside the gene matches. Germline-derived CDR1 and CDR2 are MGHRA and YSYEKL. CDR3 DNA: TGCGCCAGCAGCCAGGCCTATACAGGGGACTTTGGCTACACCTTC. Amino acid sequence: CASSQAYTGDFGYTF.

V is TRBV7-2 and J is TRBJ1-3, with D possibly TRBD1 on 5 matching bases. V was clipped by 5 bases and J by 0 bases, with 23 bases between them. The CDR3 is 19 residues long. In germline, CDR1 is SGHTA, CDR2 FQGNSA. CDR3 amino acids: CASSPWVHIDSTSGNTIYF. In DNA form, the CDR3 reads TGTGCCAGCAGCCCATGGGTCCATATTGACAGCACCTCTGGAAACACCATATATTTT.

This chain uses TRBV27 with TRBJ1-4; D remains unclear. Germline CDR1 reads MNHEY; CDR2 reads SMNVEV (reference sequence). V was trimmed by 4 bases and J by 5 bases, leaving 8 bases between them. The CDR3 contains 13 residues. The CDR3: CASSSTVNEKLFF. CDR3 nucleotide sequence: TGTGCCAGCAGTTCTACTGTAAATGAAAAACTGTTTTTT.